This T cell receptor beta chain is drawn from a study of shared clonotypes between healthy human individuals. Sequencing used immunoSEQ multiplex PCR; TCRdb keeps in-frame clones, though not all of them. The sample has 2,500,000 or so clones; about nine tenths are singletons. The V and J ends lost 3 bases and 3 bases respectively, with 15 bases between them. Looked up from germline, CDR1 is SGHRS and CDR2 is YFSETQ. CDR3 length equals 16 residues. The J gene is TRBJ2-2, the V gene TRBV5-1; perhaps TRBD1 as D (6 bases). Sequencing was performed on naive CD4+ T cells from PBMCs. The subset is: CD45RA+ positively selected. This TCR came from a man aged 18-30 years in good health. Some clones in this sample may be carry-over from other donors' samples. In nucleotides, the CDR3 is TGCGCCAGCAGCTGGGGTCAGGGGTTGGACACCGGGGAGCTGTTTTTT. It encodes CASSWGQGLDTGELFF.